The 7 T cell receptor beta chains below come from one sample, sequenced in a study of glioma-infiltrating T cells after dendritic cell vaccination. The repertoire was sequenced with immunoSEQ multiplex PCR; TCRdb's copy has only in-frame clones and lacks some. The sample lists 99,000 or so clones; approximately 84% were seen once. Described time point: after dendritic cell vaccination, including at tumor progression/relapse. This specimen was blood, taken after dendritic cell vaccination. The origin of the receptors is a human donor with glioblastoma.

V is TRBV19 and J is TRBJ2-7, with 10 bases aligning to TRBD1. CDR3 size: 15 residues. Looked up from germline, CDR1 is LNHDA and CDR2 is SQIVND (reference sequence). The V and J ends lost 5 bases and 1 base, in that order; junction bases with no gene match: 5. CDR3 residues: CASSFGQGGSYEQYF. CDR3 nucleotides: TGTGCCAGTAGTTTTGGACAGGGGGGGTCCTACGAGCAGTACTTC.

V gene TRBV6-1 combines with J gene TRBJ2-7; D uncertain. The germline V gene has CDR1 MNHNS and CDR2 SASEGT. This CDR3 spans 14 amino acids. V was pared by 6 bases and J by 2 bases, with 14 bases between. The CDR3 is CASSSEPRAYEQYF. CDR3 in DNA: TGTGCCAGCAGCTCCGAACCCCGGGCCTACGAGCAGTACTTC.

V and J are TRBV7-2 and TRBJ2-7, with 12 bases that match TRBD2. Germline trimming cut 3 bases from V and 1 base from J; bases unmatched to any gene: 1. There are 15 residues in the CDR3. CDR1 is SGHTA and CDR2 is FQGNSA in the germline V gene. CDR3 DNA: TGTGCCAGCAGCTTGACTAGCGGGGGTTCCTACGAGCAGTACTTC. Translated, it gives CASSLTSGGSYEQYF.

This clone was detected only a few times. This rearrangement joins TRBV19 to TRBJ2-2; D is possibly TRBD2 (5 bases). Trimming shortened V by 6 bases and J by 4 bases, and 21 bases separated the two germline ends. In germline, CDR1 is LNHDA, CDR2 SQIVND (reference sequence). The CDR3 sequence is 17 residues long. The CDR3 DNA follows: TGTGCCAGTAGCACCCTAACCGTGGCTAGCCGCACCGGGGAGCTGTTTTTT. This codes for CASSTLTVASRTGELFF. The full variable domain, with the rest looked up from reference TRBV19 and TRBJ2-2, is DGGITQSPKYLFRKEGQNVTLSCEQNLNHDAMYWYRQDPGQGLRLIYYSQIVNDFQKGDIAEGYSVSREKKESFPLTVTSAQKNPTAFYLCASSTLTVASRTGELFFGEGSRLTVL.

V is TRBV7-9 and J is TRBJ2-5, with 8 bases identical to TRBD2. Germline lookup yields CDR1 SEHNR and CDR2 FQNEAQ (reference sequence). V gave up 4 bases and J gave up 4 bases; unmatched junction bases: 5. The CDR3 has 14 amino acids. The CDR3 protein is CASSWGLEGETQYF. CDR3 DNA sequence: TGTGCCAGCAGCTGGGGACTAGAGGGAGAGACCCAGTACTTC. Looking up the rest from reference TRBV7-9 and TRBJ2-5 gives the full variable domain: DTGVSQNPRHKITKRGQNVTFRCDPISEHNRLYWYRQTLGQGPEFLTYFQNEAQLEKSRLLSDRFSAERPKGSFSTLEIQRTEQGDSAMYLCASSWGLEGETQYFGPGTRLLVL.

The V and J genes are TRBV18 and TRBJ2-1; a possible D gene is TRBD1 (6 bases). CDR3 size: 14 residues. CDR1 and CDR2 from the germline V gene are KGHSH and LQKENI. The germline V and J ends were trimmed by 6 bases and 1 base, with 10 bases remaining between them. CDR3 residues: CASSPGQSYNEQFF. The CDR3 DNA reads TGTGCCAGCTCGCCCGGACAGTCCTACAATGAGCAGTTCTTC.

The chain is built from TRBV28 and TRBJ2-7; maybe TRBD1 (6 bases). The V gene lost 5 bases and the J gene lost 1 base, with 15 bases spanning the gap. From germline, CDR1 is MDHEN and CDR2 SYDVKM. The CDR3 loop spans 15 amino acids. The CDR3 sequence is CASSMDRDLSYEQYF. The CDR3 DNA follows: TGTGCCAGCAGTATGGACAGAGACCTGTCCTACGAGCAGTACTTC.